This T cell receptor beta chain emerged from a study of T cell repertoires in cytomegalovirus infection. The wider study: In public TCR beta signatures, there were indications of both CMV infection and matching HLA type. Whole-study results and caveats: CMV-specific TCR beta clonotypes restricted by HLA-C dominated the ex vivo response. Totalled public TCR beta family frequency picked out people who carried CMV plus the relevant HLA.

This clonotype came up many times. Its antigen remains unknown. TCRdb reprocessed the reads with MiXCR, giving one entry per CDR3 protein. The table records roughly 280,000 distinct CDR3 sequences, approximately 8.3% of them present only once. Germline V gene lookup returns CDR1 SEHNR and CDR2 FQNEAQ (reference sequence). The CDR3 consists of 16 residues. The V gene end was trimmed by 1 base and the J gene end by 1 base; junction bases not matched to a gene: 3. This chain joins TRBV7-9 and TRBJ2-5; 10 positions match TRBD2. The receptor comes from a human donor in good health (CMV status not recorded). Some clones in this sample may be carry-over from other donors' samples. The sample taken for sequencing was PBMCs. The DNA of the CDR3 is TGTGCCAGCAGCTTAGTAGCGGGAGGCCTCCAAGAGACCCAGTACTTC. Translated, it gives CASSLVAGGLQETQYF.